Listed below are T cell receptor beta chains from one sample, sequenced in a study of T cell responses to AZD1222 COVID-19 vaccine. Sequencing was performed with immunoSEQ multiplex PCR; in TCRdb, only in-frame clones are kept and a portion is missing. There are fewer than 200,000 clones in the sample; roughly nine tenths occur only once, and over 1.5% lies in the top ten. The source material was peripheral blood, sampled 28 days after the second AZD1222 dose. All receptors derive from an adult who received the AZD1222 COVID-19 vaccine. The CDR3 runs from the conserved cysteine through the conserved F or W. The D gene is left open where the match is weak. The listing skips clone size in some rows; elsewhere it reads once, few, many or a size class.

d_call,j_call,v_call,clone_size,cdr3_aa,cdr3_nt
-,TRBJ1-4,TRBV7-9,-,CASSPDLGIDEKLFF,TGTGCCAGCAGCCCAGATTTGGGGATTGATGAAAAACTGTTTTTT
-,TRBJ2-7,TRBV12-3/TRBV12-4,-,CASSFTGSYEQYF,TGTGCCAGCAGTTTTACGGGCTCCTACGAGCAGTACTTC
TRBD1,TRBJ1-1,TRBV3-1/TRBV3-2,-,CASSPGTGGAGAFF,TGTGCCAGCAGCCCCGGGACAGGGGGCGCTGGGGCTTTCTTT
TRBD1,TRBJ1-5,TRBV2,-,CASSVRQGANQPQHF,TGTGCCAGCAGTGTCAGGCAGGGGGCGAATCAGCCCCAGCATTTT
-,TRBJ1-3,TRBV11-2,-,CASSLIMRRPSGNTIYF,TGTGCCAGCAGCTTAATAATGCGTAGGCCCTCTGGAAACACCATATATTTT
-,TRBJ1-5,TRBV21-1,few,CASSKVEGWGFSNQPQHF,TGTGCCAGCAGCAAAGTTGAGGGGTGGGGGTTTAGCAATCAGCCCCAGCATTTT
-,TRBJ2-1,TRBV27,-,CASSLYSVVGRGYNEQFF,TGTGCCAGCAGTTTATATTCCGTGGTGGGACGCGGATACAATGAGCAGTTCTTC
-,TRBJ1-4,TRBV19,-,CASSSVEGFATNEKLFF,TGTGCCAGTAGTAGCGTGGAGGGTTTCGCAACTAATGAAAAACTGTTTTTT
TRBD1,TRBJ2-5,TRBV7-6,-,CASSSPGQGLQTQYF,TGTGCCAGCAGCTCTCCGGGACAGGGGCTGCAGACCCAGTACTTC
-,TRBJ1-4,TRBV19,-,CASSTNEKLFF,TGTGCCAGTTCGACTAATGAAAAACTGTTTTTT
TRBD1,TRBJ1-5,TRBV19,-,CASSSGGLSNQPQHF,TGTGCCAGTAGTTCAGGGGGACTTAGCAATCAGCCCCAGCATTTT
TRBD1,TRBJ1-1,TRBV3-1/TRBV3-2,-,CASSRGTGEAFF,TGTGCCAGCAGCCGCGGGACAGGTGAAGCTTTCTTT
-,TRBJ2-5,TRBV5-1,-,CASSLAGGTGQETQYF,TGCGCCAGCAGCTTGGCGGGGGGGACAGGCCAAGAGACCCAGTACTTC
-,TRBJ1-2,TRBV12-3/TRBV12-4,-,CASSLTESYGYTF,TGTGCCAGCAGCTTGACAGAGTCCTATGGCTACACCTTC
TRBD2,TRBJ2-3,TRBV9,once,CASSDRAGGTTDTQYF,TGTGCCAGCAGCGATCGAGCGGGGGGAACCACAGATACGCAGTATTTT
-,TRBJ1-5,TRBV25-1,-,CASSDRGNQPQHF,TGTGCCAGCAGTGACCGGGGAAATCAGCCCCAGCATTTT
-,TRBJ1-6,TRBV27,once,CASSLKGLLNSPLHF,TGTGCCAGCAGTTTAAAGGGACTGCTTAATTCACCCCTCCACTTT
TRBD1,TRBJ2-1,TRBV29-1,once,CSVESRTGNNEQFF,TGCAGCGTTGAATCCAGGACAGGGAATAATGAGCAGTTCTTC
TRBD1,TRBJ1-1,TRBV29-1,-,CSVHTGGNTEAFF,TGCAGCGTTCACACAGGGGGCAACACTGAAGCTTTCTTT
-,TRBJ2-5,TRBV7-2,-,CASSSPGPTQETQYF,TGTGCCAGCAGTTCTCCCGGACCGACACAAGAGACCCAGTACTTC
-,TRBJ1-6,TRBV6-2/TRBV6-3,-,CASSGGRTYNSPLHF,TGTGCCAGCAGTGGGGGACGGACCTATAATTCACCCCTCCACTTT
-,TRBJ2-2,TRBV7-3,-,CASSPRTGVANTGELFF,TGTGCCAGCAGCCCCCGAACAGGCGTCGCGAACACCGGGGAGCTGTTTTTT
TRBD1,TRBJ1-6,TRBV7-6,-,CASSLGTRGHSPLHF,TGTGCCAGCAGCTTAGGGACAAGGGGGCATTCACCCCTCCACTTT
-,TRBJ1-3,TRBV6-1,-,CASSDNPKGNTIYF,TGTGCCAGCAGTGATAACCCAAAGGGAAACACCATATATTTT
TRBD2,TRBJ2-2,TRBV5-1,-,CASSLDGRDTGELFF,TGCGCCAGCAGCTTGGACGGGAGGGACACCGGGGAGCTGTTTTTT
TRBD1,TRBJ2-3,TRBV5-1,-,CASSPRDRGREDTQYF,TGCGCCAGCAGTCCCCGGGACAGGGGGCGAGAAGATACGCAGTATTTT
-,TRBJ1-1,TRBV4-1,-,CASSQGRVGGSRTEAFF,TGCGCCAGCAGCCAAGGAAGGGTGGGGGGGAGCAGGACTGAAGCTTTCTTT
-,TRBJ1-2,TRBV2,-,CASKGRARYGYTF,TGTGCCAGCAAGGGCAGGGCGAGGTATGGCTACACCTTC
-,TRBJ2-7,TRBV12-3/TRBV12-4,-,CASSPRSYEQYF,TGTGCCAGCAGCCCACGATCCTACGAGCAGTACTTC
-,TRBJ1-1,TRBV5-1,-,CASSSQPSNTEAFF,TGCGCCAGCAGCTCACAGCCATCGAACACTGAAGCTTTCTTT
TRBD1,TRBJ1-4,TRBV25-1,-,CASSEDRGWTNEKLFF,TGTGCCAGCAGTGAAGACAGGGGGTGGACTAATGAAAAACTGTTTTTT
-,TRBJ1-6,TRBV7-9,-,CASYSGSYNSPLHF,TGTGCCAGCTATTCGGGCAGCTATAATTCACCCCTCCACTTT
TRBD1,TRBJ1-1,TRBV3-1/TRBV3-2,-,CASSRGTANTEAFF,TGTGCCAGCAGCCGCGGGACAGCGAACACTGAAGCTTTCTTT
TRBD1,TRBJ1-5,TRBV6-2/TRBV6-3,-,CASSDLRDSRGQPQHF,TGTGCCAGCAGTGACCTAAGGGACAGTCGAGGTCAGCCCCAGCATTTT
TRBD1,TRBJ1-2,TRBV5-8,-,CASSYRQGAAGGYTF,TGTGCCAGCAGCTATAGACAGGGGGCTGCGGGTGGCTACACCTTC
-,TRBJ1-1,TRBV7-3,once,CASSLGQMNTEAFF,TGTGCCAGCAGCTTAGGACAGATGAACACTGAAGCTTTCTTT